Given below is one T cell receptor (beta chain) in context. This clonotype was detected many times. Its antigen is currently not known. Per-nucleotide qualities are absent, and no much larger clonotype sits a single base away. This sample stems from a study of molecular identifiers for immune sequencing clone quantification (dated by TCRdb to 2016 to 2019). Concerning the study at large: For a replicate experiment, RNA from around 20,000 or 99,000 naive CD8 T cells was divided into five aliquots, and four of the five aliquots were sequenced. This methods study benchmarked molecular-identifier clustering-based TCR repertoire sequencing (MIDCIRS) and TCR RNA copy counting, using CD8 T cells to do so. General study outcomes and caveats: Around 2.8 recovered TCR RNA copies per cell were obtained by modeling, versus approximately 9 by digital PCR, implying a capture efficiency of 25% to 30%. Without barcode sub-clustering, chimeric consensus sequences inflated TCR diversity; chimeras reached as high as 47%. Spiked-in Jurkat TCR RNA (roughly 10 copies' worth), which is not part of the donor repertoire, was contained in the naive libraries. Clones above 20 RNA copies held over 99% of molecules in CMV-specific effector cells but under 1% in naive cells. A single cell's worth of spiked-in Jurkat TCR RNA was reported detectable even among under 1.3 million naive CD8 T cells. Highly expanded clone sizes could be underestimated because identical TCR molecules may share a barcode.

Libraries of naive CD8 T cells were generated from roughly 21,000 to 960,000 sorted cells, with 10%, 30% or 50% of the purified RNA used. On a BD FACSAria II, naive CD8 T cells were FACS-sorted as CD8+CD4-CCR7+CD45RA+ and collected into RLT Plus buffer. Around 10 TCR copies' worth of Jurkat RNA were spiked into about 19,000-1,000,000 naive CD8 T cell samples to test detection sensitivity. CD8 T cells were enriched with RosetteSep CD8+ T Cell Enrichment Cocktail and Ficoll-Paque, followed by ACK red cell lysis. The library was produced with PCR. The sequencing machine was a NextSeq 500. Bulk TCR libraries were made following a previously described method, with the TCR primers given in Table S5. Purification of total RNA was performed with the Qiagen AllPrep DNA/RNA kit. Reads from multiple sequencing runs of the same library were pooled before analysis. The source study handled its data this way. Reads were retained only if an exact TCR constant sequence was present, and the retained reads were trimmed to 150 nt and grouped according to their 12-nt molecular barcodes. Reads inside each barcode group were sub-clustered using a 15% Levenshtein threshold, and a quality-weighted consensus sequence was constructed for each RNA molecule. Non-functional sequences were excluded, and lower-count sequences lying one edit away from another sequence were also excluded. Based on a fit of two negative binomial distributions, barcode sub-clusters having less than 20% of the maximum read count were discarded. TCRdb trimmed the raw reads at Q25, called clones with MiXCR and kept productive beta chains. CDR3 protein sequences are deduplicated, and each keeps its most common genes and DNA. TCRdb, rather than the study authors, made the V and J calls. The sample contains about 510,000 distinct CDR3 sequences, less than 30% of them found a single time. The top ten hold around 0.79% of the sample.

Including the terminal cysteine and phenylalanine, the CDR3 comprises 12 residues. Only the CDR3 DNA is retained, 36 bases long and in frame from the first base. The germline V gene encodes CDR1 MGHDK and CDR2 SYGVNS. V is cut by 0 bases and J by 10 bases, and the space between the germline ends is 4 bases. The sequence came from a human donor in good health. Some libraries in this study had Jurkat cell RNA spiked in. The V gene is TRBV25-1 and the J gene is TRBJ1-6; the D gene cannot be named for sure. The material sequenced was naive CD8+ T cells from blood, with Jurkat cell RNA spiked in. The cell subset or site label here, explained by the study, means: FACS-sorted CD8+CD4-CCR7+CD45RA+ naive T cells. For the CDR3, the sequence is CASSEYMSPLHF. In nucleotides, the sequence is TGTGCCAGCAGTGAATATATGTCACCCCTCCACTTT.